These 20 T cell receptor beta chains originate from one sample sequenced in a study of T cells after posttransplantation cyclophosphamide. Assay used: immunoSEQ multiplex PCR; TCRdb lists only in-frame clones, some missing. The sample shows approximately 16,000 clones, 80% to 85% of them seen only once. Methotrexate plus calcineurin inhibitor accompanied controls' myeloablative marrow transplants; sampling was 1 year later. Sequenced material: PBMCs, taken more than 350 days after allogeneic stem cell transplant with calcineurin inhibitor and methotrexate. These receptors all come from a male patient younger than 35 who received an allogeneic stem cell transplant from a related donor, was CMV-positive, and had no GVHD. The T cells may partly be graft donor cells.

The chain has TRBV28 and TRBJ2-4, with 8 bases aligning to TRBD2. CDR3 size: 15 residues. The V gene end was trimmed by 8 bases and the J gene end by 2 bases; junction bases not matched to a gene: 8. Germline V gene data show CDR1 as MDHEN and CDR2 as SYDVKM. The CDR3 coding sequence is TGTGCCAGCGGGGGCAGCGGGAGAACCAAAAACATTCAGTACTTC. This gives the protein CASGGSGRTKNIQYF.

This rearrangement joins TRBV7-2 to TRBJ2-1; 9 bases are shared with TRBD2. Germline CDR1 and CDR2: SGHTA and FQGNSA. The CDR3 runs to 13 residues. Unmatched junction bases numbered 6, after V lost 6 bases and J lost 9 bases. The CDR3 sequence: CASRSSGSGEQFF. DNA for the CDR3: TGTGCCAGCAGGAGTAGCGGGAGCGGTGAGCAGTTCTTC.

V gene TRBV5-4 combines with J gene TRBJ1-1; D possibly corresponds to TRBD1 (5 bases). The germline CDR1 and CDR2 sequences are SGHNT and YYREEE (reference sequence). CDR3 size: 13 residues. The V and J ends lost 4 bases and 1 base respectively, with 8 bases between them. CDR3 loop: CASSRGGNTEAFF. The CDR3 region has the DNA TGTGCCAGCAGCAGGGGTGGGAACACTGAAGCTTTCTTT.

The chain is built from TRBV6-5 and TRBJ2-7, with TRBD1 matching 9 bases. The germline V gene encodes CDR1 MNHEY and CDR2 SVGAGI. With 8 bases clipped from V and 0 bases from J, the junction kept 5 bases outside the gene matches. This CDR3 has 14 residues. This CDR3 is CASSRQGGSYEQYF. The CDR3 DNA is TGTGCCAGCTCACGACAGGGGGGCTCCTACGAGCAGTACTTC.

This CDR3 is CASSPQQQGFQPQHF. CDR3 coding DNA: TGTGCCAGCAGTCCGCAACAACAGGGTTTTCAGCCCCAGCATTTT. The genes are TRBV27 and TRBJ1-5; D is perhaps TRBD1 (6 bases). This CDR3 comprises 15 residues. Per germline, CDR1 MNHEY and CDR2 SMNVEV (reference sequence). V was trimmed by 5 bases and J by 6 bases, leaving 17 bases between them.

The V gene is TRBV6-4, the J gene TRBJ1-1; no reliable D call. Germline V gene data show CDR1 as MRHNA and CDR2 as SNTAGT. The V end was cut by 0 bases, the J end by 3 bases, with 5 bases between. The length of the CDR3 is 13 residues. The CDR3 loop is CASSDSYYTEAFF. CDR3 sequence (DNA): TGTGCCAGCAGTGACTCCTATTACACTGAAGCTTTCTTT.

J is TRBJ2-3 and V is TRBV18; TRBD1 might be the D (6 bases). The CDR3 is made up of 14 amino acids. Germline V CDR1 and CDR2: KGHSH, LQKENI. Trimming took 4 bases from V and 5 from J, leaving 13 bases between them. The CDR3 DNA reads as TGTGCCAGCTCACTGAATAGAGGGGGAGATACGCAGTATTTT. Its protein is CASSLNRGGDTQYF.

The chain uses TRBV7-2 and TRBJ2-7; 8 nucleotides agree with TRBD2. J lost 6 bases, V lost 3 bases, and 10 bases had no gene match. The CDR3 consists of 15 residues. Germline V lookup: CDR1 SGHTA, CDR2 FQGNSA. CDR3 protein: CASSLDIGTRIEQYF. DNA for the CDR3: TGTGCCAGCAGCTTGGACATTGGGACTAGAATCGAGCAGTACTTC.

The J gene is TRBJ1-1, the V gene TRBV28; TRBD1 might be the D (6 bases). V was shortened by 8 bases and J by 4 bases, with 17 bases between the two germline ends. There are 14 residues in the CDR3. Germline assignment: CDR1 MDHEN and CDR2 SYDVKM. The CDR3 coding sequence is TGTGCCAGCCACAAACAGGGTCTTGGCACTGAAGCTTTCTTT. Protein product: CASHKQGLGTEAFF.

The V gene is TRBV27, the J gene TRBJ2-3; TRBD1 matches at 7 bases. The CDR3 has 15 residues. V gave up 3 bases and J gave up 2 bases; unmatched junction bases: 5. CDR1 and CDR2 from the germline V gene are MNHEY and SMNVEV (reference sequence). The DNA of the CDR3 is TGTGCCAGCAGTTTGGGACAGACTTTCACAGATACGCAGTATTTT. Protein: CASSLGQTFTDTQYF.

The V and J genes are TRBV5-1 and TRBJ2-1; TRBD2 agrees at 9 bases. CDR3 length: 14 amino acids. Germline values: CDR1 SGHRS, CDR2 YFSETQ. V dropped 4 bases and J dropped 5; count of bases not matched to a gene: 4. CDR3 DNA: TGCGCCAGCAGCCGACTAGCGGCCGACAATGAGCAGTTCTTC. Translation gives CASSRLAADNEQFF.

The count of this clone is one. The J gene is TRBJ2-7, the V gene TRBV29-1; 7 bases line up with TRBD2. The germline CDR1 and CDR2 sequences are SQVTM and ANQGSEA. The length of the CDR3 is 14 residues. Losses at the gene ends were 6 bases for V and 0 bases for J; bases not matched to a gene: 8. The chain's CDR3 is CSVAIGGSSYEQYF. Written as DNA, the CDR3 is TGCAGCGTCGCCATCGGGGGGAGCTCCTACGAGCAGTACTTC.

V is TRBV9 and J is TRBJ2-7, with 7 bases matching TRBD1. After removal of 2 bases from V and 3 bases from J, the junction contained 5 bases not matched to a gene. This CDR3 is 14 amino acids long. CDR1 and CDR2 (germline): SGDLS, YYNGEE. The CDR3 loop reads CASSVSTGLYEQYF. The CDR3 bases are TGTGCCAGCAGCGTCTCGACAGGGCTCTACGAGCAGTACTTC.

The CDR3 DNA sequence: TGTGCCAGCAGGGCTGACAGGAATTCACCCCTCCACTTT. Protein product: CASRADRNSPLHF. The chain has TRBV28 and TRBJ1-6; weak D call: TRBD1 (6 bases). V lost 6 bases and J lost 7, with 10 bases in between. The CDR3 has 13 amino acids. Germline CDR1 reads MDHEN; CDR2 reads SYDVKM.

This chain connects TRBV7-6 to TRBJ2-1, with D maybe TRBD2 (5 bases). This CDR3 is 13 amino acids long. V gave up 6 bases and J gave up 9 bases, with 15 bases separating them. Germline V gene data show CDR1 as SGHVS and CDR2 as FNYEAQ. CDR3 in amino acids: CASSPTSAGEQFF. The CDR3 nucleotides read TGTGCCAGCAGTCCCACTAGTGCGGGTGAGCAGTTCTTC.

This sequence joins TRBV27 and TRBJ2-1, with D unresolved. Germline V gives CDR1 MNHEY, CDR2 SMNVEV (reference sequence). This CDR3 is built from 11 residues. V gave up 6 bases and J gave up 9 bases, with 9 bases separating them. As DNA, the CDR3 is TGTGCCAGCAGCAAGGCAGGTGAGCAGTTCTTC. This translates into CASSKAGEQFF.

The genes are TRBV5-4 and TRBJ1-6, with TRBD1 as a possible D gene (6 bases). The germline V and J ends were trimmed by 4 bases and 7 bases, with 15 bases remaining between them. This CDR3 contains 15 residues. Germline V gene lookup returns CDR1 SGHNT and CDR2 YYREEE (reference sequence). CDR3 sequence reads: CASSQDRGLNSPLHF. The CDR3 DNA reads TGTGCCAGCAGCCAGGACAGAGGGCTGAATTCACCCCTCCACTTT.

This clone was seen a few times. This chain uses TRBV28 with TRBJ1-4, with D perhaps TRBD1 (5 bases). This CDR3 has 16 residues. The germline V and J ends were trimmed by 6 bases and 5 bases, with 19 bases remaining between them. Germline V gene sequence: CDR1 MDHEN, CDR2 SYDVKM. The CDR3 protein is CASRQGLLPSNEKLFF. Here the CDR3 DNA reads TGTGCCAGCAGGCAGGGACTGCTCCCATCGAATGAAAAACTGTTTTTT. The entire variable domain, with the rest obtained from reference TRBV28 and TRBJ1-4, is as follows: DVKVTQSSRYLVKRTGEKVFLECVQDMDHENMFWYRQDPGLGLRLIYFSYDVKMKEKGDIPEGYSVSREKKERFSLILESASTNQTSMYLCASRQGLLPSNEKLFFGSGTQLSVL.

This sequence joins TRBV10-3 and TRBJ2-7; 7 positions match TRBD2. Germline V CDR1 and CDR2: ENHRY, SYGVKD. Unmatched junction bases numbered 10, after V lost 10 bases and J lost 4 bases. CDR3 length: 13 amino acids. CDR3 coding DNA: TGTGCCACCACCGGGGGGTGGTCTTACGAGCAGTACTTC. Its translation: CATTGGWSYEQYF.

This chain connects TRBV27 to TRBJ2-3; D gene unclear. The CDR3 totals 13 residues. The V gene's germline CDR1 is MNHEY and CDR2 SMNVEV (reference sequence). Trimming took off 7 bases at V and 0 bases at J, with 8 bases between the two ends. For the CDR3, the DNA is TGTGCCAGCACGACGACTAGCACAGATACGCAGTATTTT. Its protein product is CASTTTSTDTQYF.